Listed below are T cell receptor beta chains from one sample, sequenced in a study of T cell repertoires in cytomegalovirus infection. TCRdb re-called the reads with MiXCR, one entry per CDR3 protein. The sample includes some 600,000 distinct CDR3 sequences, less than 25% of them seen just once. The specimen sequenced was CD8+ T cells from PBMCs. The origin of the receptors is a human donor in good health (CMV status not recorded). Some clones in this sample may be carry-over from other donors' samples. Each CDR3 is given with its conserved first and last residue. D genes are given only for firm matches. Clone size, where shown, is once, few, many, or a class for clones that have expanded.

J | V | size | D | DNA | CDR3
TRBJ1-4 | TRBV19 | NA | NA | TGTGCCAGTTCGCCCTGGACAGCGTTTAATGAAAAACTGTTTTTT | CASSPWTAFNEKLFF
TRBJ1-5 | TRBV20-1 | NA | NA | TGCAGTGCCCTGCTGGGAGGCAATCAGCCCCAGCATTTT | CSALLGGNQPQHF
TRBJ1-1 | TRBV19 | few | TRBD1 | TGTGCCAGTAGTCTTTCGGGACAGGGAATTCACACTGAAGCTTTCTTT | CASSLSGQGIHTEAFF
TRBJ1-1 | TRBV29-1 | many | NA | TGCAGCGTTGAGGATTCATCTGAAGCTTTCTTT | CSVEDSSEAFF
TRBJ2-5 | TRBV7-9 | NA | NA | TGTGCCAGCAGCTTAGAGGCGCGGGAGACCCAGTACTTC | CASSLEARETQYF
TRBJ2-7 | TRBV7-9 | few | TRBD1 | TGTGCCAGCAGCCTCCCCGGACAGGGCTTCTCCTACGAGCAGTACTTC | CASSLPGQGFSYEQYF
TRBJ2-3 | TRBV5-1 | NA | NA | TGCGCCAGCAGCCGCCGACGGGGCGATACGCAGTATTTT | CASSRRRGDTQYF
TRBJ1-1 | TRBV28 | NA | NA | TGTGCCAGCAGTTTAAGCGGGGAGGACACTGAAGCTTTCTTT | CASSLSGEDTEAFF
TRBJ1-6 | TRBV27 | many | NA | TGTGCCAGCGGCAGTGCCTATAATTCACCCCTCCACTTT | CASGSAYNSPLHF
TRBJ2-1 | TRBV27 | NA | TRBD2 | TGTGCCAGCAGCTATCTAAAGCGACTAGCGGGGGGCCTCGCCAATGAGCAGTTCTTC | CASSYLKRLAGGLANEQFF
TRBJ2-2 | TRBV6-5 | few | TRBD2 | TGTGCCAGCAGTTACGCTAGCGGGGGGCCGGGCACCGGGGAGCTGTTTTTT | CASSYASGGPGTGELFF
TRBJ2-7 | TRBV5-5 | few | TRBD1 | TGTGCCAGCAGTCTACCCGAGGGGGCTGAGCACGAGCAGTACTTC | CASSLPEGAEHEQYF
TRBJ1-2 | TRBV7-6 | few | TRBD1 | TGTGCCGGAGAAACCGGGACAGGAAATTATGGCTACACCTTC | CAGETGTGNYGYTF
TRBJ1-2 | TRBV28 | few | NA | TGTGCCAGCAGTCCCACCGTTCGGGACTCTCGAACTAACTATGGCTACACCTTC | CASSPTVRDSRTNYGYTF
TRBJ1-1 | TRBV7-2 | many | NA | TGTGCCAGCAGCTTATCGGAATGGGTGGGTGGCACTGAAGCTTTCTTT | CASSLSEWVGGTEAFF
TRBJ2-6 | TRBV12-3/TRBV12-4 | NA | NA | TGTGCCAGCAGCCCTCAGCCCCTCGGGGCCAACGTCCTGACTTTC | CASSPQPLGANVLTF
TRBJ1-2 | TRBV5-6 | many | TRBD1 | TGTGCCAGCAGCCCCCGTTGGACAGGAGGTAACTATGGCTACACCTTC | CASSPRWTGGNYGYTF
TRBJ2-6 | TRBV12-3/TRBV12-4 | NA | TRBD1 | TGTGCCAGCAGTTTCGGTCTCGAGACAGGGGCAATCAGCCCTGGGGCCAACGTCCTGACTTTC | CASSFGLETGAISPGANVLTF
TRBJ1-4 | TRBV6-6 | NA | TRBD1 | TGTGCCAGCAGTTTTCCCGGGACAGTAGAGGAAAAACTGTTTTTT | CASSFPGTVEEKLFF